This TCR beta chain appears in the sequencing data of a study of blood T cell repertoires in COVID-19. Study-wide context: The United States, Italy and Spain were the sources of the acute and convalescent COVID-19 samples. Sample material is recorded as cDNA or gDNA derived from T cells, B-cell-depleted T cells, or PBMCs.

Germline V lookup: CDR1 MNHEY, CDR2 SVGEGT. CDR3 length: 16 amino acids. Trimming at V came to 5 bases and at J to 7 bases, leaving 11 bases not matched to a gene. There are a few counts of this clone. Per the authors' pipeline: Amplification from reference gene primers served as the basis for estimated nucleated cell counts. Clones were read by immunoSEQ multiplex PCR, and TCRdb kept only the in-frame ones, dropping some. The V and J calls and the clone size are those of that table, but D and trimming were determined from the DNA. The sample lists around 320,000 clones, 85% seen once, with just over 7% in the top ten.

V is TRBV6-2 or TRBV6-3 and J is TRBJ2-2; 9 bases align to TRBD1. Sequenced material: peripheral blood. This receptor was identified in a human donor in a cohort sampled during active COVID-19. CDR3 protein: CASSAKQGAKGGELFF. In DNA, the CDR3 is TGTGCCAGCAGTGCTAAACAGGGGGCGAAGGGCGGGGAGCTGTTTTTT.